This TCR beta chain is from a study of T cell changes during pregnancy in multiple sclerosis. Method: immunoSEQ multiplex PCR; TCRdb's copy keeps in-frame clones and lacks some. The sample holds about 40,000 clones, approximately 90% seen once. The CDR3 is 17 residues long. The receptor was isolated from a female donor with multiple sclerosis, enrolled in a pregnancy study. Source: CD4+ T cells from peripheral blood mononuclear cells, taken after pregnancy. The V gene is TRBV21-1, the J gene TRBJ2-4; TRBD1 is the table's D call, not checked against the DNA. TRBV21-1 is classified as a pseudogene. CDR3 sequence: CASSELDQGNAKNIQYF. The CDR3 DNA sequence: TGTGCCAGCAGCGAATTGGACCAGGGGAACGCCAAAAACATTCAGTACTTC.